Presented here are 21 T cell receptor beta chains from one specimen sequenced in a study of CD8 T cells in Susac syndrome. A quantity of 0.5 to 1 ug RNA underwent reverse transcription using random hexamers. TCRdb ran MiXCR on the immunoSEQ multiplex PCR reads and lists one entry per CDR3 protein. The sample gives approximately 57,000 distinct CDR3 sequences, roughly 94% of which show up once; 0.75% is in the top ten. Sequenced input: CD8+ T cells from PBMCs. Receptor source: a human donor with Susac syndrome.

This chain links TRBV4-1 with TRBJ2-3; 13 bases map to TRBD2. The CDR3 length is 16 residues. Trimming at V came to 4 bases and at J to 1 base, leaving 2 bases not matched to a gene. The germline gives CDR1 MGHRA, CDR2 YSYEKL. CDR3 DNA sequence: TGCGCCAGCAGCCGACTAGCGGGGGGTTGCACAGATACGCAGTATTTT. Amino acid sequence: CASSRLAGGCTDTQYF.

The genes are TRBV12-3 or TRBV12-4 and TRBJ2-1; a weak D match, TRBD2 (6 bases). This CDR3 is built from 13 residues. V was trimmed by 5 bases and J by 7 bases, leaving 12 bases between them. For the CDR3, the DNA is TGTGCCAGCAGTCCGGGACTGGAGAATGAGCAGTTCTTC. Amino acid sequence: CASSPGLENEQFF.

The rearrangement links TRBV27 to TRBJ2-1, with 9 bases aligning to TRBD2. This CDR3 comprises 13 residues. Trimming took 7 bases from V and 8 from J; bases not matched to a gene: 6. From germline, CDR1 is MNHEY and CDR2 SMNVEV (reference sequence). The CDR3 DNA is TGTGCCAGCACGCGCGGGGGGGCCGATGAGCAGTTCTTC. It encodes CASTRGGADEQFF.

V gene TRBV14 combines with J gene TRBJ2-7; 8 bases fit TRBD2. Trimming at V came to 3 bases and at J to 6 bases, leaving 10 bases not matched to a gene. The V gene's germline CDR1 is SGHDN and CDR2 FVKESK. The CDR3 runs to 15 residues. The CDR3 region is CASSQAYGGAGEQYF. Written as DNA, the CDR3 is TGTGCCAGCAGCCAGGCATACGGGGGGGCAGGCGAGCAGTACTTC.

This chain uses TRBV7-9 with TRBJ2-7; D might be TRBD1 or TRBD2, each matching 5 bases. Trimming shortened V by 0 bases and J by 4 bases, and 13 bases separated the two germline ends. This CDR3 has 15 residues. Looked up from germline, CDR1 is SEHNR and CDR2 is FQNEAQ (reference sequence). The CDR3 DNA follows: TGTGCCAGCAGCTTAGCAGGGACCGGCCCTTACGAGCAGTACTTC. Translating gives CASSLAGTGPYEQYF. The complete variable domain, with remaining parts taken from reference TRBV7-9 and TRBJ2-7, reads DTGVSQNPRHKITKRGQNVTFRCDPISEHNRLYWYRQTLGQGPEFLTYFQNEAQLEKSRLLSDRFSAERPKGSFSTLEIQRTEQGDSAMYLCASSLAGTGPYEQYFGPGTRLTVT.

The chain employs TRBV3-1 and TRBJ1-6, with no clear D. The CDR3 contains 13 residues. CDR1 is LGHDT, CDR2 YNNKEL, per germline (reference sequence). Trimming shortened V by 0 bases and J by 8 bases, and 5 bases separated the two germline ends. CDR3 in DNA: TGTGCCAGCAGCCAAGAGCCCTATTCACCCCTCCACTTT. As protein: CASSQEPYSPLHF.

V gene TRBV2 combines with J gene TRBJ2-5, with a possible D match to TRBD1 (5 bases). This CDR3 contains 14 residues. Trimming removed 6 bases at V and 3 bases at J, with 14 bases between. Germline V gene lookup returns CDR1 SNHLY and CDR2 FYNNEI. The CDR3 DNA sequence: TGTGCCAGCAGCTCCTATCTAGGGGAAGAGACCCAGTACTTC. Protein sequence: CASSSYLGEETQYF.

This chain links TRBV7-9 with TRBJ2-2, with a tentative D call TRBD1 (5 bases). The germline V gene encodes CDR1 SEHNR and CDR2 FQNEAQ (reference sequence). V was shortened by 4 bases and J by 4 bases, with 13 bases between the two germline ends. This CDR3 has 15 amino acids. CDR3 in amino acids: CASSYGAASTGELFF. The CDR3 nucleotides are TGTGCCAGCAGCTATGGGGCAGCGAGCACCGGGGAGCTGTTTTTT. Full variable domain (rest looked up from reference TRBV7-9 and TRBJ2-2): DTGVSQNPRHKITKRGQNVTFRCDPISEHNRLYWYRQTLGQGPEFLTYFQNEAQLEKSRLLSDRFSAERPKGSFSTLEIQRTEQGDSAMYLCASSYGAASTGELFFGEGSRLTVL.

The chain employs TRBV20-1 and TRBJ1-2; no definite D call. The germline V gene encodes CDR1 DFQATT and CDR2 SNEGSKA (reference sequence). This CDR3 spans 16 amino acids. Between the trimmed V and J ends, which lost 2 bases and 4 bases, there was a span of 20 bases. The CDR3 region is CSARIADRVGIYGYTF. Here the CDR3 DNA reads TGCAGTGCTAGAATCGCAGATCGTGTAGGGATCTATGGCTACACCTTC.

The J gene is TRBJ2-1, the V gene TRBV2; 8 bases are shared with TRBD1. The CDR3 totals 16 residues. After removal of 8 bases from V and 0 bases from J, the junction contained 9 bases not matched to a gene. Germline values: CDR1 SNHLY, CDR2 FYNNEI. DNA for the CDR3: TGTGCCAGCGCATCCCGGACAGGGAGCTCCTACAATGAGCAGTTCTTC. Residues: CASASRTGSSYNEQFF.

The chain combines TRBV7-9 with TRBJ1-5; D remains unclear. The ends were cut back, 5 bases at V and 2 bases at J, with 10 bases in the middle. Germline values: CDR1 SEHNR, CDR2 FQNEAQ (reference sequence). This CDR3 is 14 amino acids long. The CDR3: CASSLPGGNQPQHF. The CDR3 nucleotides are TGTGCCAGCAGCCTACCGGGAGGCAATCAGCCCCAGCATTTT.

This sequence joins TRBV12-3 or TRBV12-4 and TRBJ1-4, with 10 bases aligning to TRBD1. The trim removed 6 bases at V and 5 bases at J, leaving 9 bases unmatched. This CDR3 has 16 amino acids. CDR3 loop: CASSSTGGAVNEKLFF. As DNA, the CDR3 is TGTGCCAGCAGCTCGACAGGGGGCGCGGTCAATGAAAAACTGTTTTTT.

About this clonotype: One end of the junction does not line up with germline, which may come from a read error. The rearrangement links TRBV5-4 to TRBJ1-3; D uncertain. The CDR3 extends over 12 amino acids. Germline V lookup: CDR1 SGHNT, CDR2 YYREEE (reference sequence). CDR3 sequence reads: CASSLGRGREDF. The DNA for the CDR3 is TGTGCCAGCAGCTTGGGAAGAGGAAGGGAGGATTTT.

The chain uses TRBV15 and TRBJ2-3, with D uncertain. From germline, CDR1 is LNHNV and CDR2 YYDKDF (reference sequence). Trimming pared 0 bases from V and 6 bases from J, leaving 13 bases between. The CDR3 covers 15 residues. Here the CDR3 reads CATSRDNYPSDTQYF. The CDR3 DNA is TGTGCCACCAGCAGAGATAACTACCCATCGGATACGCAGTATTTT.

The chain uses TRBV7-6 and TRBJ2-6; the match to TRBD1 covers 9 bases. The trim removed 5 bases at V and 2 bases at J, leaving 22 bases unmatched. Per germline, CDR1 SGHVS and CDR2 FNYEAQ. The CDR3 loop spans 22 amino acids. The CDR3 is CASSLKYTPSRDRVPGANVLTF. The CDR3 nucleotides read TGTGCCAGCAGCCTAAAATATACCCCCTCGAGGGACAGGGTACCTGGGGCCAACGTCCTGACTTTC.

The chain employs TRBV7-9 and TRBJ2-7; the match to TRBD1 covers 9 bases. Germline trimming cut 4 bases from V and 4 bases from J; bases unmatched to any gene: 11. This CDR3 region has 16 residues. The germline gives CDR1 SEHNR, CDR2 FQNEAQ (reference sequence). For the CDR3, the DNA is TGTGCCAGCAGCTCCCCCGACAGGGGGGAACCTTACGAGCAGTACTTC. This translates into CASSSPDRGEPYEQYF.

The chain is built from TRBV15 and TRBJ2-5; perhaps TRBD2 as D (5 bases). Germline V lookup: CDR1 LNHNV, CDR2 YYDKDF (reference sequence). V was trimmed by 0 bases and J by 1 base, leaving 9 bases between them. The CDR3 has 15 residues. This CDR3 reads CATSREIRGQETQYF. The DNA of the CDR3 is TGTGCCACCAGCAGAGAGATACGGGGCCAAGAGACCCAGTACTTC.

This rearrangement joins TRBV9 to TRBJ2-2; tentative D call: TRBD2 (5 bases). V lost 2 bases to trimming and J lost 1 base, with 15 bases between them. Per germline, CDR1 SGDLS and CDR2 YYNGEE. The CDR3 covers 17 residues. The CDR3: CASSVPRLAENTGELFF. The CDR3 DNA reads TGTGCCAGCAGCGTTCCGCGGCTAGCTGAGAACACCGGGGAGCTGTTTTTT.

The V call is TRBV27, the J call TRBJ2-1, with D maybe TRBD1 (5 bases). The CDR3 covers 13 residues. With 5 bases removed from V and 7 bases from J, the gap between germline ends came to 12 bases. Germline V lookup: CDR1 MNHEY, CDR2 SMNVEV (reference sequence). The CDR3 bases are TGTGCCAGCAGTCTAGGGGTTTGGAATGAGCAGTTCTTC. This gives the protein CASSLGVWNEQFF.

The gene calls are TRBV29-1 and TRBJ2-7; 8 bases fit TRBD1. The CDR3 is made up of 13 amino acids. V trimming: 6 bases; J trimming: 0 bases; junction bases outside the gene matches: 4. The germline V gene has CDR1 SQVTM and CDR2 ANQGSEA. The CDR3 bases are TGCAGCGTGGTTGGACAGGGCTCCTACGAGCAGTACTTC. Residues: CSVVGQGSYEQYF.

The rearrangement joins TRBV29-1 to TRBJ1-1, with 7 bases identical to TRBD1. The CDR3 length is 12 residues. Germline CDR1 reads SQVTM; CDR2 reads ANQGSEA. Unmatched junction bases numbered 12, after V lost 6 bases and J lost 11 bases. As DNA, the CDR3 is TGCAGCGTAGGGACGGACAGGCGAGGTGCTTTCTTT. The encoded protein is CSVGTDRRGAFF.